Following are 18 T cell receptor beta chains from one sample sequenced in a study of blood T cell repertoires in COVID-19. Method: immunoSEQ multiplex PCR; TCRdb's copy keeps in-frame clones and lacks some. The sample holds over 50,000 clones; roughly 85% are singletons and the top ten take less than 5.5%. The specimen was peripheral blood. These receptors were collected from a human donor in a cohort sampled during active COVID-19.

This chain uses TRBV5-1 with TRBJ1-4, with a possible D match to TRBD1 (6 bases). CDR1 and CDR2 from the germline V gene are SGHRS and YFSETQ. Trimming took 4 bases from V and 4 from J, leaving 11 bases between them. The CDR3 extends over 14 amino acids. For the CDR3, the DNA is TGCGCCAGCAGCAGCAGGGGTAGTAATGAAAAACTGTTTTTT. Protein: CASSSRGSNEKLFF.

The rearrangement joins TRBV5-1 to TRBJ2-1, with 7 bases lining up with TRBD2. Unmatched junction bases numbered 11, after V lost 4 bases and J lost 4 bases. Germline V lookup: CDR1 SGHRS, CDR2 YFSETQ. The CDR3 totals 16 residues. DNA of the CDR3: TGCGCCAGCAGCCCCCCGGGAGGAGGGCTTTACAATGAGCAGTTCTTC. Translation gives CASSPPGGGLYNEQFF.

This clone was counted once. This chain uses TRBV28 with TRBJ2-7; TRBD2 might be the D (7 bases). The germline V gene has CDR1 MDHEN and CDR2 SYDVKM. CDR3 length: 12 amino acids. The germline V and J ends were trimmed by 8 bases and 7 bases, with 15 bases remaining between them. CDR3 amino acids: CASLRGAEEQYF. The CDR3 DNA reads as TGTGCCAGCCTCCGGGGGGCGGAGGAGCAGTACTTC.

The chain links TRBV27 to TRBJ2-3; D perhaps matches TRBD1 (6 bases). The CDR3 extends over 15 amino acids. Germline CDR1 MNHEY, CDR2 SMNVEV (reference sequence). With 6 bases removed from V and 8 bases from J, the gap between germline ends came to 21 bases. CDR3: CASSVSGTTHSTQYF. CDR3 sequence (DNA): TGTGCCAGCAGCGTTTCCGGGACAACCCATTCTACGCAGTATTTT.

The rearrangement uses TRBV6-5 and TRBJ2-7; D is perhaps TRBD1 (5 bases). Germline V gene sequence: CDR1 MNHEY, CDR2 SVGAGI. The CDR3 contains 13 residues. V lost 6 bases to trimming and J lost 0 bases, with 9 bases between them. The CDR3 loop reads CASRVTGSYEQYF. In nucleotides, the CDR3 is TGTGCCAGCAGAGTAACAGGCTCCTACGAGCAGTACTTC.

V gene TRBV6-5 combines with J gene TRBJ1-3; 7 bases line up with TRBD1. The germline gives CDR1 MNHEY, CDR2 SVGAGI. The junction had 5 bases not matched to a gene; V was cut back by 6 bases and J by 0 bases. The CDR3 consists of 15 residues. CDR3 DNA sequence: TGTGCCAGCAGCCTCGCAGGGGGCTCTGGAAACACCATATATTTT. The encoded protein is CASSLAGGSGNTIYF.

The rearrangement links TRBV7-9 to TRBJ2-1; D is unclear. The CDR3 extends over 14 amino acids. Trimming removed 2 bases at V and 4 bases at J, with 9 bases between. CDR1 SEHNR and CDR2 FQNEAQ come from the germline V gene (reference sequence). The CDR3, as DNA: TGTGCCAGCAGCTTAACAATCCCATACAATGAGCAGTTCTTC. Its translation: CASSLTIPYNEQFF.

The chain has TRBV6-6 and TRBJ2-7; TRBD2 matches at 7 bases. The length of the CDR3 is 16 residues. J gave up 4 bases and V 0 bases, and 9 bases lay outside the gene matches. Germline CDR1 reads MNHNY; CDR2 reads SVGAGI (reference sequence). CDR3 in DNA: TGTGCCAGCAGTTACTCGACGTTCAGCGGGGCGTACGAGCAGTACTTC. This encodes CASSYSTFSGAYEQYF.

This chain uses TRBV19 with TRBJ2-2, with TRBD1 matching 9 bases. The germline gives CDR1 LNHDA, CDR2 SQIVND (reference sequence). V was pared by 8 bases and J by 1 base, with 5 bases of the junction left unmatched. This CDR3 comprises 15 residues. In nucleotides, the CDR3 is TGTGCCAGTGTAAAGGACAGGGGGAACACCGGGGAGCTGTTTTTT. Protein product: CASVKDRGNTGELFF.

The rearrangement links TRBV27 to TRBJ2-7; 9 bases align to TRBD2. Germline V gives CDR1 MNHEY, CDR2 SMNVEV (reference sequence). Trimming took 3 bases from V and 3 from J; bases not matched to a gene: 15. CDR3 length equals 18 residues. The CDR3 spells CASSLGASGTLRGYEQYF. Here the CDR3 DNA reads TGTGCCAGCAGTTTGGGCGCTAGCGGGACCCTCCGGGGCTACGAGCAGTACTTC.

The chain uses TRBV27 and TRBJ1-4, with D possibly matching TRBD1 (5 bases). The germline V gene has CDR1 MNHEY and CDR2 SMNVEV (reference sequence). The CDR3 totals 13 residues. With 0 bases removed from V and 11 bases from J, the gap between germline ends came to 10 bases. This CDR3 is CASSLSGGAKLFF. The CDR3 bases are TGTGCCAGCAGTTTATCAGGAGGGGCGAAACTGTTTTTT.

This clone occurred once. The V and J genes are TRBV7-9 and TRBJ2-7; D perhaps matches TRBD2 (5 bases). The CDR3 loop spans 14 amino acids. Germline V gives CDR1 SEHNR, CDR2 FQNEAQ (reference sequence). Trimming removed 0 bases at V and 7 bases at J, with 13 bases between. CDR3 protein: CASSLAGVQGEQYF. In DNA form, the CDR3 reads TGTGCCAGCAGCTTAGCGGGAGTTCAAGGTGAGCAGTACTTC.

The CDR3 spells CASSLRRGETQYF. CDR3 DNA sequence: TGTGCCAGCAGCCTCCGAAGGGGTGAGACCCAGTACTTC. This sequence joins TRBV6-6 and TRBJ2-5; D might be TRBD1 (5 bases). Germline values: CDR1 MNHNY, CDR2 SVGAGI (reference sequence). Between the trimmed V and J ends, which lost 6 bases and 5 bases, there was a span of 13 bases. The CDR3 is made up of 13 amino acids.

The chain combines TRBV7-9 with TRBJ2-5; 7 bases are a match to TRBD1. Germline CDR1 is SEHNR and CDR2 is FQNEAQ (reference sequence). After removal of 1 base from V and 4 bases from J, the junction contained 3 bases not matched to a gene. The length of the CDR3 is 14 residues. In DNA form, the CDR3 reads TGTGCCAGCAGCTTAGGAGGGGGCTCAGAGACCCAGTACTTC. This encodes CASSLGGGSETQYF.

The V and J genes are TRBV7-9 and TRBJ1-5, with TRBD1 identical over 7 bases. V gave up 3 bases and J gave up 4 bases; unmatched junction bases: 3. The CDR3 is 14 residues long. Germline assignment: CDR1 SEHNR and CDR2 FQNEAQ (reference sequence). The CDR3 DNA sequence: TGTGCCAGCAGCTTTGGGGACAGAAATCAGCCCCAGCATTTT. Translating gives CASSFGDRNQPQHF. Full variable domain (missing parts from reference TRBV7-9 and TRBJ1-5): DTGVSQNPRHKITKRGQNVTFRCDPISEHNRLYWYRQTLGQGPEFLTYFQNEAQLEKSRLLSDRFSAERPKGSFSTLEIQRTEQGDSAMYLCASSFGDRNQPQHFGDGTRLSIL.

The chain recombines TRBV19 with TRBJ2-4; TRBD2 might be the D (5 bases). The V and J ends lost 7 bases and 4 bases respectively, with 14 bases between them. Germline V gives CDR1 LNHDA, CDR2 SQIVND (reference sequence). The CDR3 totals 14 residues. CDR3 sequence: CASKPTGVKNIQYF. The CDR3, as DNA: TGTGCCAGTAAACCCACCGGGGTAAAAAACATTCAGTACTTC.

The rearrangement joins TRBV24-1 to TRBJ2-1; tentatively, D is TRBD2 (5 bases). This CDR3 spans 18 amino acids. The germline V gene encodes CDR1 KGHDR and CDR2 SFDVKD. The V and J ends lost 4 bases and 8 bases respectively, with 26 bases between them. CDR3 region: CATSDRIAGRGSIDEQFF. As DNA, the CDR3 is TGTGCCACCAGTGACCGGATAGCTGGGCGCGGGTCTATCGATGAGCAGTTCTTC.

The rearrangement joins TRBV2 to TRBJ1-2, with D perhaps matching TRBD1 (6 bases). V lost 3 bases, J lost 2 bases, and 13 bases lay in between. CDR1 and CDR2 from the germline V gene are SNHLY and FYNNEI. The CDR3 is 15 residues long. The CDR3 reads CASSERITGNYGYTF. The CDR3, as DNA: TGTGCCAGCAGTGAGCGGATAACAGGGAACTATGGCTACACCTTC.